This entry lists 10 T cell receptor beta chains sequenced from one sample in a study of shared clonotypes between healthy human individuals. Data came from immunoSEQ multiplex PCR; TCRdb stores just in-frame clones and leaves some out. This sample has fewer than 1.6 million clones, with around 98.5% found just once. The sample consisted of naive CD4+ T cells sorted from blood. The subset here: CD45RA+ positively selected. The receptors were gathered from a man under 40 in good health.

The chain links TRBV30 to TRBJ2-2; D unclear. The germline CDR1 and CDR2 sequences are GTSNPN and SVGIG (reference sequence). The CDR3 runs 14 residues. Trimming shortened V by 3 bases and J by 6 bases, and 14 bases separated the two germline ends. CDR3 loop: CAWRGLVRAGELFF. The CDR3 DNA sequence: TGTGCCTGGAGGGGTCTAGTTAGGGCCGGGGAGCTGTTTTTT.

This clone was picked up one time. The V call is TRBV6-1, the J call TRBJ2-7; 7 nucleotides agree with TRBD1. The CDR3 is 14 amino acids. The V gene's germline CDR1 is MNHNS and CDR2 SASEGT. V was clipped by 5 bases and J by 1 base; unmatched bases: 5. CDR3 loop: CASSRGQSSYEQYF. As DNA, the CDR3 is TGTGCCAGCAGTCGGGGACAGTCATCCTACGAGCAGTACTTC.

V gene TRBV5-1 combines with J gene TRBJ2-7; TRBD2 might be the D (6 bases). V shed 5 bases and J shed 0 bases, with 12 bases lying between them. Germline values: CDR1 SGHRS, CDR2 YFSETQ. The CDR3 length is 14 residues. In DNA form, the CDR3 reads TGCGCCAGCAGTAGCGGTTCGAGCTCCTACGAGCAGTACTTC. It specifies CASSSGSSSYEQYF.

V is TRBV10-1 and J is TRBJ1-1, with 7 bases that match TRBD1. This CDR3 region has 12 residues. V shed 6 bases, J shed 4 bases, and the junction held 2 bases outside the gene matches. Germline CDR1 is WNHNN and CDR2 is SYGVQD (reference sequence). CDR3 loop: CASSTGATEAFF. The CDR3, as DNA: TGCGCCAGCAGCACAGGGGCCACTGAAGCTTTCTTT.

The CDR3 DNA follows: TGTGCCATCAGTGGGGTCGGCGACTACGAGCAGTACTTC. It translates to CAISGVGDYEQYF. The chain carries TRBV10-3 and TRBJ2-7; D not resolved. This CDR3 contains 13 residues. V lost 4 bases to trimming and J lost 3 bases, with 10 bases between them. CDR1 and CDR2 (germline): ENHRY, SYGVKD.

The chain is built from TRBV11-2 and TRBJ2-7; D is unresolved. CDR1 is SGHAT and CDR2 is FQNNGV in the germline V gene. The CDR3 loop spans 13 amino acids. The V gene lost 6 bases and the J gene lost 2 bases, with 11 bases spanning the gap. As DNA, the CDR3 is TGTGCCAGCAGGAGGCAGGCTACCTACGAGCAGTACTTC. As protein: CASRRQATYEQYF.

CDR3 sequence reads: CASSKPAGTGELFF. CDR3 coding DNA: TGTGCCAGCAGTAAACCGGCAGGTACCGGGGAGCTGTTTTTT. The J gene is TRBJ2-2, the V gene TRBV6-1; no clear D. Per germline, CDR1 MNHNS and CDR2 SASEGT. Trimming removed 5 bases at V and 5 bases at J, with 12 bases between. The CDR3 length is 14 residues.

The chain carries TRBV5-1 and TRBJ2-1; possibly TRBD2 for D (6 bases). This CDR3 has 16 residues. Trimming removed 1 base at V and 6 bases at J, with 17 bases between. Germline V gene data show CDR1 as SGHRS and CDR2 as YFSETQ. This CDR3 is CASSLLGGIRGNEQFF. The CDR3 nucleotides read TGCGCCAGCAGCTTGCTGGGGGGTATTAGGGGCAATGAGCAGTTCTTC.

This clone appeared a single time. V usage is TRBV28 and J usage is TRBJ1-2, with a possible D match to TRBD1 (6 bases). The CDR3 covers 15 residues. V shed 3 bases and J shed 4 bases, with 15 bases lying between them. The germline gives CDR1 MDHEN, CDR2 SYDVKM. The DNA of the CDR3 is TGTGCCAGCAGTTTGCTCCAGGGGAGAGGCTATGGCTACACCTTC. Translated, it gives CASSLLQGRGYGYTF.

This clone was recorded once. Other DNA sequences from this sample encode an identical CDR3 as well. In DNA form, the CDR3 reads TGTGCCAGCAGCTCAAGGGACAATGAGCAGTTCTTC. Protein product: CASSSRDNEQFF. V usage is TRBV7-9 and J usage is TRBJ2-1; D not certain. CDR1 and CDR2 from the germline V gene are SEHNR and FQNEAQ (reference sequence). The CDR3 extends over 12 amino acids. Trimming shortened V by 4 bases and J by 5 bases, and 6 bases separated the two germline ends.